A single sample gave rise to the 18 T cell receptor beta chains below, sequenced in a study of blood T cell repertoires in COVID-19. Profiling relied on immunoSEQ multiplex PCR, and the TCRdb table lists in-frame clones only, not all of them. The sample has just under 350,000 clones, around four fifths seen once. Source material: peripheral blood. These receptors were taken from a man aged 25-40 years with active or convalescent COVID-19.

V is TRBV7-9 and J is TRBJ2-5; a weak D match, TRBD2 (6 bases). Germline V gene lookup returns CDR1 SEHNR and CDR2 FQNEAQ (reference sequence). There are 17 residues in the CDR3. With 5 bases removed from V and 2 bases from J, the gap between germline ends came to 21 bases. The CDR3 nucleotides are TGTGCCAGCAGCATGCCCCCCGTGGAGGGCGTACAAGAGACCCAGTACTTC. It specifies CASSMPPVEGVQETQYF. The variable domain in full, completed from reference TRBV7-9 and TRBJ2-5, reads DTGVSQNPRHKITKRGQNVTFRCDPISEHNRLYWYRQTLGQGPEFLTYFQNEAQLEKSRLLSDRFSAERPKGSFSTLEIQRTEQGDSAMYLCASSMPPVEGVQETQYFGPGTRLLVL.

This clone was seen a handful of times. The rearrangement joins TRBV24-1 to TRBJ2-1, with 8 nucleotides matching TRBD1. Germline V gives CDR1 KGHDR, CDR2 SFDVKD. Trimming took 9 bases from V and 9 from J; bases not matched to a gene: 6. CDR3 length: 12 residues. CDR3 sequence: CATRQGAGEQFF. The CDR3 DNA reads as TGTGCCACCCGCCAGGGGGCAGGTGAGCAGTTCTTC.

The rearrangement joins TRBV19 to TRBJ1-1, with 8 bases lining up with TRBD1. With 6 bases clipped from V and 5 bases from J, the junction kept 5 bases outside the gene matches. This CDR3 region has 13 residues. Germline V gives CDR1 LNHDA, CDR2 SQIVND (reference sequence). The CDR3 sequence: CASSRTGRTEAFF. CDR3 DNA sequence: TGTGCCAGTAGCCGGACAGGGAGGACTGAAGCTTTCTTT.

As to this clone: Within the sample, other DNA sequences also encode this same CDR3. The chain uses TRBV9 and TRBJ2-1, with D uncertain. The germline CDR1 and CDR2 sequences are SGDLS and YYNGEE. The CDR3 runs to 15 residues. Trimming shortened V by 0 bases and J by 1 base, and 8 bases separated the two germline ends. The CDR3 DNA reads as TGTGCCAGCAGCGTAGGAGGTCGTTCCTACAATGAGCAGTTCTTC. The encoded protein is CASSVGGRSYNEQFF.

V usage is TRBV7-8 and J usage is TRBJ2-7; 8 bases map to TRBD1. J lost 1 base, V lost 1 base, and 0 bases had no gene match. CDR1 and CDR2 (germline): SGHVS, FQNEAQ. This CDR3 region has 14 residues. Here the CDR3 reads CASSLGTGSYEQYF. In DNA, the CDR3 is TGTGCCAGCAGCTTAGGGACAGGGTCCTACGAGCAGTACTTC. Combining the CDR3 with reference TRBV7-8 and TRBJ2-7 gives the whole variable domain GAGVSQSPRYKVAKRGQDVALRCDPISGHVSLFWYQQALGQGPEFLTYFQNEAQLDKSGLPSDRFFAERPEGSVSTLKIQRTQQEDSAVYLCASSLGTGSYEQYFGPGTRLTVT.

Concerning this clone: This CDR3 is also generated by other DNA sequences in the sample. The genes are TRBV27 and TRBJ2-7; D ambiguous. Per the germline V gene, CDR1 is MNHEY and CDR2 is SMNVEV (reference sequence). This CDR3 has 13 residues. V lost 5 bases, J lost 0 bases, and 8 bases lay in between. The CDR3 DNA follows: TGTGCCAGCAGTCTCACAAGCTCCTACGAGCAGTACTTC. Residues: CASSLTSSYEQYF.

The rearrangement joins TRBV2 to TRBJ1-2; D is ambiguous. The CDR3 extends over 15 amino acids. Trimming removed 2 bases at V and 4 bases at J, with 14 bases between. Germline V gives CDR1 SNHLY, CDR2 FYNNEI. The CDR3 is CASSESRQPLYGYTF. The CDR3 DNA sequence: TGTGCCAGCAGTGAAAGCAGGCAACCCCTCTATGGCTACACCTTC. Using reference TRBV2 and TRBJ1-2 for the parts outside the CDR3, the full variable domain is EPEVTQTPSHQVTQMGQEVILRCVPISNHLYFYWYRQILGQKVEFLVSFYNNEISEKSEIFDDQFSVERPDGSNFTLKIRSTKLEDSAMYFCASSESRQPLYGYTFGSGTRLTVV.

This clone has more than one count but fewer than ten. This chain links TRBV14 with TRBJ1-4, with D possibly being TRBD1 (5 bases). Looked up from germline, CDR1 is SGHDN and CDR2 is FVKESK. Trimming left V 4 bases short and J 8 bases short, with 14 bases between. The CDR3 is 14 amino acids. The CDR3 nucleotides read TGTGCCAGCAGCCTTGGGGCAGCAGACGAAAAACTGTTTTTT. Translating gives CASSLGAADEKLFF.

The V call is TRBV5-1, the J call TRBJ2-1; 8 bases line up with TRBD2. Germline V gene data show CDR1 as SGHRS and CDR2 as YFSETQ. V trimming: 6 bases; J trimming: 9 bases; junction bases outside the gene matches: 8. The CDR3 totals 13 residues. The CDR3 nucleotides read TGCGCCAGCATCTTTTCAGCGGGGGTTGAGCAGTTCTTC. Amino acid sequence: CASIFSAGVEQFF.

The rearrangement links TRBV4-1 to TRBJ2-7; a weak D match, TRBD1 (5 bases). V lost 4 bases to trimming and J lost 1 base, with 8 bases between them. This CDR3 has 13 residues. CDR1 is MGHRA, CDR2 YSYEKL, per germline. CDR3 in amino acids: CASSPPGSYEQYF. As DNA, the CDR3 is TGCGCCAGCAGCCCCCCAGGGTCCTACGAGCAGTACTTC.

V and J are TRBV6-4 and TRBJ1-2, with D maybe TRBD1 (5 bases). This CDR3 has 14 amino acids. CDR1 is MRHNA and CDR2 is SNTAGT in the germline V gene. Deletions cut 7 bases from V and 4 bases from J, with 16 bases between. CDR3 DNA: TGTGCCAGCAACGAGGAGGGGAAGGGCTATGGCTACACCTTC. It yields the protein CASNEEGKGYGYTF.

This chain uses TRBV21-1 with TRBJ1-5. TRBV21-1 is tagged as a pseudogene. This CDR3 is built from 15 residues. CDR3 DNA: TGTGCCAGCAGCAAAGCGGGGCGGGAGAATCAGCCCCAGCATTTT. Protein sequence: CASSKAGRENQPQHF.

The V gene is TRBV12-3 or TRBV12-4, the J gene TRBJ1-1; D is undetermined. This CDR3 is built from 11 residues. V lost 5 bases, J lost 3 bases, and 4 bases lay in between. The CDR3 reads CASSLHTEAFF. The CDR3 coding sequence is TGTGCCAGCAGTCTACACACTGAAGCTTTCTTT.

The V gene is TRBV5-1, the J gene TRBJ1-3; possibly TRBD1 for D (5 bases). The CDR3 extends over 13 amino acids. With 4 bases removed from V and 4 bases from J, the gap between germline ends came to 9 bases. Germline V gene sequence: CDR1 SGHRS, CDR2 YFSETQ. CDR3 in amino acids: CASSQGAGNTIYF. The CDR3 coding sequence is TGCGCCAGCAGCCAGGGTGCAGGAAACACCATATATTTT.

The V gene is TRBV13, the J gene TRBJ2-1; tentative D call: TRBD2 (6 bases). The germline V gene has CDR1 PRHDT and CDR2 FYEKMQ (reference sequence). The V end was cut by 4 bases, the J end by 9 bases, with 22 bases between. The CDR3 consists of 16 residues. CDR3 sequence (DNA): TGTGCCAGCAGCTCCTTAGCGGTAAGGGGAATGGGTGAGCAGTTCTTC. Amino acid sequence: CASSSLAVRGMGEQFF. The whole variable domain, filled in from reference TRBV13 and TRBJ2-1, reads AAGVIQSPRHLIKEKRETATLKCYPIPRHDTVYWYQQGPGQDPQFLISFYEKMQSDKGSIPDRFSAQQFSDYHSELNMSSLELGDSALYFCASSSLAVRGMGEQFFGPGTRLTVL.

This chain links TRBV24-1 with TRBJ2-4; D is undetermined. The CDR3 is made up of 17 amino acids. CDR1 and CDR2 from the germline V gene are KGHDR and SFDVKD. V lost 1 base to trimming and J lost 0 bases, with 12 bases between them. CDR3 sequence reads: CATSDFDQTLAKNIQYF. The CDR3 DNA follows: TGTGCCACCAGTGATTTCGACCAGACTCTAGCCAAAAACATTCAGTACTTC.

The rearrangement joins TRBV5-1 to TRBJ1-1; no firm D call. There are 15 residues in the CDR3. V gave up 0 bases and J gave up 5 bases, with 14 bases separating them. The germline CDR1 and CDR2 sequences are SGHRS and YFSETQ. CDR3 sequence: CASSLEGRGNTEAFF. In DNA, the CDR3 is TGCGCCAGCAGCTTGGAAGGACGGGGAAATACTGAAGCTTTCTTT. Together with reference TRBV5-1 and TRBJ1-1, the CDR3 gives the full variable domain: KAGVTQTPRYLIKTRGQQVTLSCSPISGHRSVSWYQQTPGQGLQFLFEYFSETQRNKGNFPGRFSGRQFSNSRSEMNVSTLELGDSALYLCASSLEGRGNTEAFFGQGTRLTVV.

The V gene is TRBV7-2, the J gene TRBJ2-5, with D possibly matching TRBD2 (7 bases). CDR1 SGHTA and CDR2 FQGNSA come from the germline V gene. V shed 5 bases and J shed 5 bases, with 18 bases lying between them. This CDR3 contains 15 residues. The CDR3 loop is CASSPVAGAHETQYF. CDR3 sequence (DNA): TGTGCCAGCAGCCCAGTGGCGGGGGCGCATGAGACCCAGTACTTC.